A few counts support the clone carrying this T cell receptor (beta chain). Its matching antigen is unknown. cDNA libraries of TCR beta carried unique molecular identifiers. Input of about 0.85 to 10 million T cells yielded a few hundred thousand cDNA molecules. TCRdb independently ran MiXCR on the PCR reads; one entry per CDR3 protein. The table records approximately 690,000 distinct CDR3 sequences, more than 50% of them present only once. This entry belongs to a study of post-analysis software for immune sequencing data. General study points: TRBV5-6, TRBV5-1 and TRBV20-1 were among 4 or 5 TRBV segments more frequent in patients than controls. Normalized Chao1 diversity in multiple sclerosis patients fell significantly below that of controls.

The germline V gene encodes CDR1 MNHEY and CDR2 SVGAGI. The V gene end was trimmed by 5 bases and the J gene end by 5 bases; junction bases not matched to a gene: 4. This CDR3 is built from 14 residues. V and J are TRBV6-5 and TRBJ1-5; 9 bases line up with TRBD1. The sample comprised blood. This receptor was taken from a girl aged 2-10 years with multiple sclerosis. As DNA, the CDR3 is TGTGCCAGCAGTCCACAGGGGGCTTATCAGCCCCAGCATTTT. Protein: CASSPQGAYQPQHF.